The present entry profiles one TCR beta chain with its context. Its antigen remains unidentified. A marrow graft followed busulfan-fludarabine conditioning, with cyclophosphamide on days +3 and +4. The sample is drawn from a study of T cells after posttransplantation cyclophosphamide. Notes on the study in general: Donor-recipient repertoire similarity was low at 1-2 months, rising over year one.

Some clones are missing from TCRdb's copy, which holds only in-frame ones; the method was immunoSEQ multiplex PCR. Of approximately 40,000 clones in the sample, over 75% were seen once. CDR1 SGHVS and CDR2 FQNEAQ come from the germline V gene. V lost 0 bases and J lost 5, with 8 bases in between. The CDR3 is made up of 14 amino acids. The rearrangement uses TRBV7-8 and TRBJ1-5, with D possibly being TRBD1 (5 bases). Here the sequenced sample was CD4+ T cells sorted from blood, taken 1,900 to 2,000 days after a stem cell transplant with posttransplant cyclophosphamide. The TCR comes from a female patient aged 40-50 years who received an allogeneic stem cell transplant from a related donor, was CMV-positive, and had no GVHD. Some of these T cells may belong to the graft donor. The CDR3 protein is CASSLALGDQPQHF. CDR3 sequence (DNA): TGTGCCAGCAGCTTAGCGCTAGGGGATCAGCCCCAGCATTTT.